This record covers a single T cell receptor beta chain. A single count supports this clone. Its antigen is unknown. No base-level quality is on record; no much larger clone is a single base apart. Trimming accounts for 6 bases at V and 5 bases at J, while the number of junction bases matched to no gene is 9. From the germline V gene, CDR1 is MDHEN and CDR2 is SYDVKM. Its CDR3 holds 15 amino acids, cysteine through phenylalanine. CDR3 DNA only is kept here, 45 bases in frame from base 1. This record comes from a study of cytomegalovirus exposure and HLA in healthy donors (dated by TCRdb to the late 2010s). Background on the whole study: According to a later analysis, the roughly 120 validation repertoires were produced on the same platform as the 680 or so repertoires of the first cohort. The study aimed to test whether cataloging public T cell receptors could reveal signatures of past pathogen exposure. A separate validation cohort of roughly 110 different subjects was used in addition to the roughly 670-subject first cohort. High-throughput TCR immunosequencing, statistical association of individual TCRs with disease status, and machine learning were combined to predict cytomegalovirus infection status.

Donors formed part of the validation cohort, which comprised 120 subjects and was distinct from the first cohort of under 850 subjects. The study at large found these results: Across donors, most TCR sequences were observed very rarely, whereas some public TCRs were present in many individuals. Of the cluster scores, approximately 95% were above 0 in a later analysis, which found that TCRs clustered in the first cohort also tended to co-occur in the approximately 130 validation repertoires. In both the original and validation cohorts, the classifier was reported to diagnose cytomegalovirus status with high specificity and sensitivity. It was suggested by the authors that the approach could potentially be generalized to other disease states and immunological phenotypes. A later analysis lacked HLA typing for the validation cohort, so it scored co-occurrence in that cohort across all 110 or so repertoires. The study listed 150 to 200 TCR beta chains as associated with cytomegalovirus. A few of the identified cytomegalovirus-associated TCR beta chains were confirmed in vitro to be specific for cytomegalovirus antigens.

Receptor libraries were prepared by the immunoSEQ multiplex PCR assay. The paper's processing steps were these. A statistical classification framework was built for diagnosing cytomegalovirus status from the catalog of TCR beta chain sequences. The clones in this table, taken by TCRdb from immuneACCESS, are in-frame only. Not every clone is retained; where verified, under half of the shortfall comes from an unresolved V gene, and the cause of the rest is unknown. D and trimming come from the DNA, and the V and J calls and clone size come from that table. This sample has 210,000 or so clones in its table, and about 91% of those were observed once. Roughly 3% of the sample is held by the ten biggest clonotypes.

The chain employs TRBV28 and TRBJ1-5, and 8 bases in between align with TRBD1. Sequences were obtained from PBMCs. The sequence was obtained from a woman aged 18-30 years in good health and CMV-seronegative. The nucleotides read TGTGCCAGCAGCGGATTTCGACAGGGGCATCAGCCCCAGCATTTT. This yields the protein CASSGFRQGHQPQHF.